The 30 T cell receptor beta chains reported below all come from one sample, sequenced in a study of T cell repertoires in cytomegalovirus infection. Antigen specificity for these receptors is unknown. TCRdb used MiXCR to reprocess the reads, holding one entry per CDR3 protein. The table lists about 900,000 distinct CDR3 sequences, roughly 30% of them singletons, with 13% in the top ten. The specimen comprised cultured CD8+ T cells from PBMCs, sampled from culture after CMV antigen stimulation. These receptors were taken from a human donor in good health (CMV status not recorded). Some clones in this sample may be carry-over from other donors' samples.

The table lists this clonotype with a few counts. V gene TRBV10-3 combines with J gene TRBJ2-5, with D unresolved. The germline V gene encodes CDR1 ENHRY and CDR2 SYGVKD. The length of the CDR3 is 14 residues. V was shortened by 2 bases and J by 1 base, with 8 bases between the two germline ends. CDR3 sequence reads: CAISELGLQETQYF. The CDR3 DNA follows: TGTGCCATCAGTGAGCTAGGTCTCCAAGAGACCCAGTACTTC.

In this sample, this clonotype turned up many times. The J gene is TRBJ2-5, the V gene TRBV7-8; 8 bases fit TRBD2. Germline assignment: CDR1 SGHVS and CDR2 FQNEAQ. There are 14 residues in the CDR3. Trimming cost V 3 bases and J 5 bases; bases outside gene matches: 5. CDR3 in amino acids: CASSLGAGVETQYF. In DNA, the CDR3 is TGTGCCAGCAGCTTGGGAGCGGGGGTGGAGACCCAGTACTTC.

The J gene is TRBJ2-7, the V gene TRBV12-3 or TRBV12-4; no clear D gene. The CDR3 is 12 residues long. V dropped 0 bases and J dropped 5 bases, with 5 bases sitting between them. The CDR3 sequence: CASSLAIHEQYF. In DNA form, the CDR3 reads TGTGCCAGCAGTTTAGCGATCCACGAGCAGTACTTC.

The CDR3 reads CASRARRVLGTDTQYF. CDR3 nucleotide sequence: TGTGCCAGCAGAGCAAGGAGGGTACTTGGCACAGATACGCAGTATTTT. The chain has TRBV2 and TRBJ2-3, with TRBD2 as a possible D gene (6 bases). Deletions cut 6 bases from V and 1 base from J, with 17 bases between. This CDR3 region has 16 residues. Germline V CDR1 and CDR2: SNHLY, FYNNEI. Full variable domain (rest looked up from reference TRBV2 and TRBJ2-3): EPEVTQTPSHQVTQMGQEVILRCVPISNHLYFYWYRQILGQKVEFLVSFYNNEISEKSEIFDDQFSVERPDGSNFTLKIRSTKLEDSAMYFCASRARRVLGTDTQYFGPGTRLTVL.

The genes are TRBV19 and TRBJ1-2, with D perhaps matching TRBD1 (6 bases). The CDR3 consists of 12 residues. Germline CDR1 reads LNHDA; CDR2 reads SQIVND (reference sequence). V was cut by 11 bases and J by 10 bases, with 20 bases left in between. CDR3 sequence: CALRTAWNVYTF. In DNA, the CDR3 is TGTGCCCTACGGACAGCGTGGAACGTCTACACCTTC.

Ten or more counts support this clonotype. V and J are TRBV7-8 and TRBJ2-1; 8 bases map to TRBD1. The CDR3 spans 16 residues. J gave up 2 bases and V 2 bases, and 5 bases lay outside the gene matches. In germline, CDR1 is SGHVS, CDR2 FQNEAQ. CDR3 DNA sequence: TGTGCCAGCAGCTTAAGTCCAGGGGGCGCCTACAATGAGCAGTTCTTC. It encodes CASSLSPGGAYNEQFF.

The chain is built from TRBV7-9 and TRBJ2-7; D gene ambiguous. This CDR3 is 15 amino acids long. CDR1 SEHNR and CDR2 FQNEAQ come from the germline V gene (reference sequence). Trimming pared 0 bases from V and 4 bases from J, leaving 13 bases between. This CDR3 is CASSLAGWQPYEQYV. The CDR3 DNA reads as TGTGCCAGCAGCTTAGCGGGATGGCAGCCTTACGAGCAGTACGTC.

At least ten counts were recorded for this clonotype. The chain joins TRBV6-6 to TRBJ1-5; D gene unclear. The V gene's germline CDR1 is MNHNY and CDR2 SVGAGI (reference sequence). The CDR3 runs to 12 residues. V dropped 11 bases and J dropped 4 bases, with 12 bases sitting between them. CDR3 sequence: CACGRANQPQHF. The CDR3 nucleotides are TGTGCCTGCGGGAGAGCGAATCAGCCCCAGCATTTT.

As regards this clonotype: A much more abundant neighbour one base away suggests this may be a read error. This chain joins TRBV7-2 and TRBJ1-2; 9 positions agree with TRBD1. Germline values: CDR1 SGHTA, CDR2 FQGNSA. V was clipped by 5 bases and J by 7 bases; unmatched bases: 5. The CDR3 contains 13 residues. The CDR3 sequence: CASSRGQGVGYTF. The CDR3 region has the DNA TGTGCCAGCAGCCGGGGACAGGGTGTTGGCTACACCTTC.

The rearrangement joins TRBV9 to TRBJ2-5; D remains unclear. Trimming cost V 0 bases and J 3 bases, with 6 bases left between them. The CDR3 totals 13 residues. Looked up from germline, CDR1 is SGDLS and CDR2 is YYNGEE. The CDR3 region is CASSVGAKETQYF. CDR3 coding DNA: TGTGCCAGCAGCGTAGGAGCGAAAGAGACCCAGTACTTC.

This rearrangement joins TRBV10-2 to TRBJ2-2, with 7 bases that match TRBD1. The CDR3 extends over 16 amino acids. Germline CDR1 and CDR2: WSHSY and SAAADI. J gave up 6 bases and V 0 bases, and 7 bases lay outside the gene matches. The CDR3 DNA follows: TGCGCCAGCAGTGAGTCGACGACAGGGTTCTCCGGGGAGCTGTTTTTT. Its translation: CASSESTTGFSGELFF.

This clonotype was observed once. CDR3 protein: CASSLRAGYVEQFF. The CDR3, as DNA: TGTGCCAGCAGTTTACGGGCAGGATATGTTGAGCAGTTCTTC. The chain is built from TRBV28 and TRBJ2-1; D is undetermined. CDR3 size: 14 residues. The V end was cut by 2 bases, the J end by 9 bases, with 14 bases between. Per germline, CDR1 MDHEN and CDR2 SYDVKM.

Only one count was recorded for this clonotype. The V and J genes are TRBV2 and TRBJ1-6, with no clear D. Germline V gives CDR1 SNHLY, CDR2 FYNNEI. The CDR3 is 15 residues long. Trimming removed 0 bases from V and 6 bases from J, with 9 bases in between. This CDR3 reads CASSEARQLNSPLHF. CDR3 coding DNA: TGTGCCAGCAGTGAAGCGCGGCAGCTTAATTCACCCCTCCACTTT. Full variable domain (rest looked up from reference TRBV2 and TRBJ1-6): EPEVTQTPSHQVTQMGQEVILRCVPISNHLYFYWYRQILGQKVEFLVSFYNNEISEKSEIFDDQFSVERPDGSNFTLKIRSTKLEDSAMYFCASSEARQLNSPLHFGNGTRLTVT.

The chain couples TRBV19 to TRBJ1-5; TRBD1 agrees at 12 bases. The CDR3 is 16 residues long. V lost 0 bases, J lost 6 bases, and 3 bases stayed unmatched. CDR1 and CDR2 from the germline V gene are LNHDA and SQIVND (reference sequence). DNA of the CDR3: TGTGCCAGTAGTATAGACGGGACAGGGGGCTTTCAGCCCCAGCATTTT. Protein sequence: CASSIDGTGGFQPQHF.

This clonotype was counted a few times. V gene TRBV20-1 combines with J gene TRBJ2-3; 9 bases fit TRBD2. Germline CDR1 reads DFQATT; CDR2 reads SNEGSKA (reference sequence). V dropped 1 base and J dropped 1; count of bases not matched to a gene: 0. The CDR3 spans 14 residues. The CDR3 reads CSARGLAGTDTQYF. The CDR3 DNA is TGCAGTGCTAGAGGACTAGCGGGCACAGATACGCAGTATTTT.

V and J are TRBV6-2 or TRBV6-3 and TRBJ1-2; the D is unclear. V lost 5 bases and J lost 6, with 13 bases in between. Germline V gene lookup returns CDR1 MNHEY and CDR2 SVGEGT. The CDR3 is made up of 13 amino acids. The DNA of the CDR3 is TGTGCCAGCAGTAGGAGGGAGCTGGATGGCTACACCTTC. Translated: CASSRRELDGYTF.

This clonotype was recorded a few times. The chain links TRBV5-5 to TRBJ2-5; 7 nucleotides agree with TRBD2. Germline CDR1 is SGHKS and CDR2 is YYEKEE (reference sequence). V shed 1 base and J 1 base; nucleotides not matched to a gene: 4. This CDR3 spans 15 amino acids. The DNA for the CDR3 is TGTGCCAGCAGCTTGATAAGGGAGGGCCAAGAGACCCAGTACTTC. It translates to CASSLIREGQETQYF. The variable domain in full, with the rest retrieved from reference TRBV5-5 and TRBJ2-5, is DAGVTQSPTHLIKTRGQQVTLRCSPISGHKSVSWYQQVLGQGPQFIFQYYEKEERGRGNFPDRFSARQFPNYSSELNVNALLLGDSALYLCASSLIREGQETQYFGPGTRLLVL.

The genes are TRBV4-1 and TRBJ2-3, with 9 bases that match TRBD2. CDR1 is MGHRA and CDR2 is YSYEKL in the germline V gene. V shed 3 bases and J 3 bases; nucleotides not matched to a gene: 4. The CDR3 covers 15 residues. CDR3 region: CASSQGLARTDTQYF. The CDR3 DNA sequence: TGCGCCAGCAGCCAGGGACTAGCCAGGACAGATACGCAGTATTTT.

The V call is TRBV7-9, the J call TRBJ2-5, with D possibly matching TRBD2 (6 bases). The germline V gene encodes CDR1 SEHNR and CDR2 FQNEAQ (reference sequence). CDR3 length: 12 amino acids. Deletions cut 4 bases from V and 8 bases from J, with 11 bases between. CDR3 sequence (DNA): TGTGCCAGCAGCTCGGGAGTCCCAACCCAGTACTTC. Protein sequence: CASSSGVPTQYF.

This clonotype appeared a single time. The chain links TRBV4-1 to TRBJ1-1, with a possible D match to TRBD1 (6 bases). Germline CDR1 MGHRA, CDR2 YSYEKL. CDR3 length equals 16 residues. V was cut by 1 base and J by 3 bases, with 15 bases left in between. The CDR3 DNA reads TGCGCCAGCAGCCAAGTTATGGCAGGGGCGTACACTGAAGCTTTCTTT. This codes for CASSQVMAGAYTEAFF.

This rearrangement joins TRBV12-3 or TRBV12-4 to TRBJ2-6, with D tentatively TRBD1 (6 bases). The V and J ends lost 3 bases and 2 bases respectively, with 17 bases between them. The CDR3 sequence is 18 residues long. The CDR3 DNA follows: TGTGCCAGCAGTTTCCCCCAGGGGATGGGTACTGGGGCCAACGTCCTGACTTTC. It specifies CASSFPQGMGTGANVLTF.

This clonotype has more than one count but fewer than ten. The rearrangement links TRBV2 to TRBJ2-1; tentative D call: TRBD1 (6 bases). The germline CDR1 and CDR2 sequences are SNHLY and FYNNEI. This CDR3 has 15 residues. The V and J ends lost 6 bases and 6 bases respectively, with 18 bases between them. Here the CDR3 DNA reads TGTGCCAGCAGCTTAGGACAGAGCGTTTTCAATGAGCAGTTCTTC. Residues: CASSLGQSVFNEQFF.

In its sample, this clonotype was seen a few times. The chain recombines TRBV19 with TRBJ2-1; 11 nucleotides agree with TRBD2. Germline lookup yields CDR1 LNHDA and CDR2 SQIVND (reference sequence). The CDR3 is 15 amino acids. The V and J ends lost 5 bases and 8 bases, in that order; junction bases with no gene match: 8. CDR3 protein: CASSALAGGIDEQFF. Here the CDR3 DNA reads TGTGCCAGTAGTGCCCTAGCGGGGGGAATCGATGAGCAGTTCTTC.

This clonotype was detected only a few times. V usage is TRBV6-1 and J usage is TRBJ2-1, with 8 nucleotides matching TRBD2. Germline V gives CDR1 MNHNS, CDR2 SASEGT. J was trimmed by 4 bases and V by 7 bases; bases with no gene match: 12. The CDR3 has 16 residues. CDR3 nucleotide sequence: TGTGCCAGCACCCCTCTCTCGCGGGGGGATTACAATGAGCAGTTCTTC. Translated: CASTPLSRGDYNEQFF.

The chain carries TRBV27 and TRBJ1-4, with D perhaps TRBD1 (5 bases). V was trimmed by 8 bases and J by 2 bases, leaving 15 bases between them. The CDR3 extends over 15 amino acids. Germline assignment: CDR1 MNHEY and CDR2 SMNVEV (reference sequence). CDR3 sequence: CASSDSSLTNEKLFF. CDR3 nucleotide sequence: TGTGCCAGCTCCGACAGTTCCTTGACTAATGAAAAACTGTTTTTT.

This chain connects TRBV6-8 to TRBJ2-5; 8 nucleotides match TRBD2. The CDR3 sequence is 13 residues long. The trim removed 5 bases at V and 5 bases at J, leaving 4 bases unmatched. CDR1 is MNHGY and CDR2 is SAAAGT in the germline V gene. The CDR3 DNA follows: TGTGCCAGCAGTCAGCGGGGGAGTGAGACCCAGTACTTC. Translating gives CASSQRGSETQYF.

The V call is TRBV20-1, the J call TRBJ1-5; TRBD1 is a possible D gene (6 bases). CDR3 length equals 11 residues. The V end lost 6 bases, the J end lost 7 bases, and 10 bases lay between the germline ends. Germline lookup yields CDR1 DFQATT and CDR2 SNEGSKA (reference sequence). The CDR3 bases are TGCAGTGCCCGACAGGCCCAGCCCCAGCATTTT. Protein sequence: CSARQAQPQHF.

The V gene is TRBV7-6, the J gene TRBJ2-1; D gene ambiguous. Looked up from germline, CDR1 is SGHVS and CDR2 is FNYEAQ. This CDR3 is built from 13 residues. Trimming stripped 5 bases from V and 8 bases from J, with 13 bases between. CDR3 sequence: CASSRTPPHEQFF. DNA for the CDR3: TGTGCCAGCAGCAGGACCCCCCCCCATGAGCAGTTCTTC.

The rearrangement links TRBV15 to TRBJ2-5, with TRBD1 matching over 10 bases. Looked up from germline, CDR1 is LNHNV and CDR2 is YYDKDF (reference sequence). J lost 7 bases, V lost 3 bases, and 2 bases had no gene match. This CDR3 contains 13 residues. CDR3 in amino acids: CATSRDRGSTQYF. Written as DNA, the CDR3 is TGTGCCACCAGCAGGGACAGGGGGTCGACCCAGTACTTC.

There are a few counts of this clonotype. The rearrangement links TRBV12-3 or TRBV12-4 to TRBJ2-7; weak D call: TRBD1 (5 bases). V shed 1 base and J shed 7 bases, with 14 bases lying between them. The length of the CDR3 is 14 residues. The CDR3 nucleotides are TGTGCCAGCAGTTTAGGTGGGGCAGGGCGAGAGCAGTACGTC. It specifies CASSLGGAGREQYV.